This T cell receptor (beta chain) was documented in a study of control samples from healthy donors and cancer patients. This CDR3 comprises 14 residues. CDR1 and CDR2 (germline): MDHEN, SYDVKM. V was trimmed by 5 bases and J by 5 bases, leaving 15 bases between them. The data were produced by immunoSEQ multiplex PCR, yet TCRdb's version contains in-frame clones alone and is incomplete. Altogether 90,000 to 100,000 clones are present, roughly 82% being singletons, with the ten largest covering about 2%. The source is a man aged 60-69 years in good health. The rearrangement links TRBV28 to TRBJ2-5, with D perhaps TRBD1 or TRBD2 (6 bases each). Sequencing input: blood. CDR3 amino acids: CASSVYGGRETQYF. The CDR3 DNA reads TGTGCCAGCAGTGTGTACGGGGGCCGGGAGACCCAGTACTTC.